The 9 T cell receptor beta chains below were found in one sample sequenced in a study of regulatory T cells in long-lasting Graves disease (dated by TCRdb to the early 2020s). Libraries were built with multiplex PCR. Data came from an Illumina HiSeq 4000. iRepertoire HTBI primers and Arm-PCR amplification of CDR3 regions were used to construct TCR beta libraries. TCRdb reran the public reads through fastp at Q25 and MiXCR, keeping productive beta chains. Duplicate CDR3 protein sequences are folded into a single record with the most common DNA and genes. This sample lists 350,000 to 550,000 distinct CDR3 sequences; 15% to 20% were detected once. Around 23% of the sample is held by the ten biggest clonotypes. The sample's time point label, in plain terms: newly diagnosed GD, antithyroid drugs for less than 3 months. RNA was extracted from PBMCs in TRIzol for both TCR sequencing and RNA sequencing. These same data were also listed under a study on T cells in Graves' hyperthyroidism and ophthalmopathy.

This specimen was peripheral blood mononuclear cells (PBMCs), taken at new diagnosis, from a patient treated with antithyroid drugs. The receptor source for this set is a young woman with Graves disease. Donor details come from another sample of the same person, matched by shared clones.

Ten or more counts support this clonotype. Here the CDR3 DNA reads TGTGCCAGCAGTGAAGTAGGGGCAGCCAAAAACATTCAGTACTTC. Amino acids: CASSEVGAAKNIQYF. The rearrangement joins TRBV2 to TRBJ2-4; tentatively, D is TRBD1 (5 bases). The CDR3 is 15 amino acids. Trimming pared 1 base from V and 0 bases from J, leaving 7 bases between. Germline CDR1 SNHLY, CDR2 FYNNEI.

The table lists this clonotype with many counts. The chain has TRBV28 and TRBJ1-1; 10 bases are shared with TRBD1. With 4 bases clipped from V and 0 bases from J, the junction kept 11 bases outside the gene matches. The CDR3 extends over 18 amino acids. Germline V gene data show CDR1 as MDHEN and CDR2 as SYDVKM. CDR3 bases: TGTGCCAGCAGTTCCACGGGACAGGGGCGAGGTTTGAACACTGAAGCTTTCTTT. This gives the protein CASSSTGQGRGLNTEAFF.

This clonotype was observed a handful of times. J is TRBJ2-5 and V is TRBV14; D ambiguous. CDR3 length: 13 amino acids. Per germline, CDR1 SGHDN and CDR2 FVKESK. Trimming removed 0 bases at V and 4 bases at J, with 6 bases between. CDR3 in DNA: TGTGCCAGCAGCCAAGAAGTTTCAGAGACCCAGTACTTC. Translated: CASSQEVSETQYF.

This clonotype was seen ten or more times. V gene TRBV7-2 combines with J gene TRBJ2-7; D may be TRBD2 (6 bases). This CDR3 is 14 amino acids long. The germline V gene has CDR1 SGHTA and CDR2 FQGNSA. V was trimmed by 8 bases and J by 2 bases, leaving 16 bases between them. The CDR3 loop is CASARDSGAYEQYF. CDR3 nucleotide sequence: TGTGCCAGCGCCAGAGATTCGGGGGCCTACGAGCAGTACTTC.

This clonotype was observed at least ten times. The V gene is TRBV5-5, the J gene TRBJ2-5, with 7 bases that match TRBD2. Germline V gene data show CDR1 as SGHKS and CDR2 as YYEKEE (reference sequence). V was clipped by 1 base and J by 1 base; unmatched bases: 4. There are 15 residues in the CDR3. The CDR3 DNA reads TGTGCCAGCAGCTTGTGGGCTAGCGGCCAAGAGACCCAGTACTTC. Residues: CASSLWASGQETQYF. Supplemented by reference TRBV5-5 and TRBJ2-5, the full variable domain reads DAGVTQSPTHLIKTRGQQVTLRCSPISGHKSVSWYQQVLGQGPQFIFQYYEKEERGRGNFPDRFSARQFPNYSSELNVNALLLGDSALYLCASSLWASGQETQYFGPGTRLLVL.

This clonotype turned up a few times. This rearrangement joins TRBV19 to TRBJ1-2; D not resolved. Germline CDR1 LNHDA, CDR2 SQIVND (reference sequence). Trimming cost V 10 bases and J 3 bases, with 12 bases left between them. The length of the CDR3 is 12 residues. CDR3 coding DNA: TGTGCCACCTCGCGCACGGACTATGGCTACACCTTC. Translated, it gives CATSRTDYGYTF.

This clonotype was detected a few times. The chain uses TRBV20-1 and TRBJ2-7, with D possibly being TRBD1 (6 bases). The germline V gene has CDR1 DFQATT and CDR2 SNEGSKA (reference sequence). CDR3 length: 14 amino acids. The CDR3 DNA reads as TGCAGCACCAATCCGGGACACAGCCCCTACGAGCAGTACTTC. Protein product: CSTNPGHSPYEQYF.

This clonotype was observed at least ten times. The chain is built from TRBV7-9 and TRBJ2-2; D not resolved. CDR1 is SEHNR and CDR2 is FQNEAQ in the germline V gene (reference sequence). Trimming took 7 bases from V and 0 from J, leaving 6 bases between them. The CDR3 runs to 13 residues. The CDR3 loop is CASIPTNTGELFF. The CDR3 nucleotides are TGTGCCAGCATTCCGACGAACACCGGGGAGCTGTTTTTT.

This sequence joins TRBV7-9 and TRBJ2-7; D possibly uses TRBD1 or TRBD2 (5 bases each). V lost 1 base, J lost 7 bases, and 14 bases lay in between. Germline V lookup: CDR1 SEHNR, CDR2 FQNEAQ (reference sequence). The CDR3 consists of 14 residues. The CDR3 sequence is CASSLEGTLGEQYF. The CDR3 nucleotides read TGTGCCAGCAGCTTAGAAGGGACCTTGGGAGAGCAGTACTTC.